The clone carrying this T cell receptor beta chain was seen at least ten times. The antigen is not known. MiXCR was run by TCRdb on the reads, yielding one entry per CDR3 protein. The table has 150,000 to 200,000 distinct CDR3 sequences, roughly a fifth seen once; the top ten hold roughly 2.9%. This sample is drawn from a study of T cell repertoires in cytomegalovirus infection. Study background: TCR beta signatures that were public indicated CMV infection and matching HLA type. Study-wide findings and caveats: There were carriers of CMV plus the relevant HLA, and cumulative public TCR beta family frequency identified them. Predominance within the ex vivo response was attributable to HLA-C-restricted CMV-specific TCR beta clonotypes.

The germline gives CDR1 SGHVS, CDR2 FQNEAQ. The CDR3 totals 11 residues. The trim removed 5 bases at V and 16 bases at J, leaving 8 bases unmatched. The source of this sequence is a human donor in good health (CMV status not recorded). Some clones in this sample may be carry-over from other donors' samples. The chain carries TRBV7-8 and TRBJ1-3, with 7 bases matching TRBD1. Sequenced: PBMCs. The CDR3: CASSLGQDLYF. CDR3 nucleotide sequence: TGTGCCAGCAGCCTAGGACAGGATTTGTATTTT.